Shown below are 5 T cell receptor beta chains from a single sample sequenced in a study of blood T cell repertoires in COVID-19. Method: immunoSEQ multiplex PCR; TCRdb's copy keeps in-frame clones and lacks some. The table lists 250,000 to 300,000 clones, approximately 89% of them singletons. The specimen sequenced was PBMCs or T cells enriched from blood (not recorded which). These TCRs come from a woman in her forties or fifties who had been exposed to COVID-19.

The J gene is TRBJ1-2, the V gene TRBV7-2; 9 positions agree with TRBD1. V was pared by 1 base and J by 4 bases, with 4 bases of the junction left unmatched. The V gene's germline CDR1 is SGHTA and CDR2 FQGNSA. The CDR3 consists of 15 residues. Here the CDR3 reads CASSLDGTGPYGYTF. The DNA of the CDR3 is TGTGCCAGCAGCTTAGATGGGACAGGGCCCTATGGCTACACCTTC.

The chain has TRBV11-2 and TRBJ2-2; D is unclear. CDR1 and CDR2 (germline): SGHAT, FQNNGV. This CDR3 spans 14 amino acids. Deletions cut 4 bases from V and 0 bases from J, with 6 bases between. The CDR3 is CASSSSANTGELFF. DNA of the CDR3: TGTGCCAGCAGCTCCTCAGCGAACACCGGGGAGCTGTTTTTT.

The table lists this clone with a count of one. This chain connects TRBV14 to TRBJ2-3; TRBD2 aligns across 9 bases. The ends lost 5 bases at V and 1 base at J; junction bases unmatched: 7. This CDR3 is 16 amino acids long. From germline, CDR1 is SGHDN and CDR2 FVKESK. CDR3 in DNA: TGTGCCAGCAGCGAGCGGGGGGCCCGGGGCACAGATACGCAGTATTTT. Residues: CASSERGARGTDTQYF.

The rearrangement joins TRBV3-1 (or the pseudogene TRBV3-2) to TRBJ2-4; TRBD2 aligns across 10 bases. The CDR3 sequence is 20 residues long. V trimming: 0 bases; J trimming: 1 base; junction bases outside the gene matches: 12. Germline V gives CDR1 LGHDT, CDR2 YNNKEL (reference sequence). The CDR3 DNA reads as TGTGCCAGCAGCCAAGACCCAGCGGGGGGGACGGTTAGTGCCAAAAACATTCAGTACTTC. Its translation is CASSQDPAGGTVSAKNIQYF.

The chain links TRBV11-3 to TRBJ1-1; 11 bases match TRBD1. The CDR3 is made up of 17 amino acids. Germline V gene data show CDR1 as SGHNT and CDR2 as YENEEA. With 3 bases clipped from V and 4 bases from J, the junction kept 10 bases outside the gene matches. The CDR3 loop is CASSFTGTGGSGTEAFF. CDR3 sequence (DNA): TGTGCCAGCAGCTTCACCGGGACAGGGGGTAGTGGCACTGAAGCTTTCTTT.